This T cell receptor beta chain was sequenced for a study of cytomegalovirus exposure and HLA in healthy donors (dated by TCRdb to 2017 to 2019). Looking at the study overall: According to a later analysis, one platform produced both the approximately 110 validation repertoires and the 550 to 800 repertoires of the first cohort. The study aimed to test whether signatures of past pathogen exposure could be identified by cataloging public T cell receptors. To predict cytomegalovirus infection status, the study combined high-throughput TCR immunosequencing, statistical association of individual TCRs with disease status, and machine learning. A separate validation cohort of roughly 110 different subjects was used in addition to the approximately 640-subject first cohort. Broad study findings and their caveats: A total of about 150 TCR beta chains were listed by the study as associated with cytomegalovirus. Three of the identified cytomegalovirus-associated TCR beta chains were confirmed in vitro to be specific for cytomegalovirus antigens. Of the cluster scores, roughly 93% were above 0 in a later analysis, which found that TCRs clustered in the first cohort also tended to co-occur in the 130 or so validation repertoires. Most TCR sequences were observed very rarely across donors, whereas some public TCRs were present in many individuals. All 110 or so repertoires were used to score co-occurrence in the validation cohort in a later analysis, because that analysis had no HLA typing for the cohort. In both the original and validation cohorts, the classifier was reported to diagnose cytomegalovirus status with high specificity and sensitivity. The authors suggested that the approach could potentially be generalized to other disease states and immunological phenotypes.

The donors belonged to the validation cohort of 90 to 150 subjects, which was separate from the approximately 610-subject first cohort. Library prep was done by the immunoSEQ multiplex PCR assay. As for the original processing: A statistical classification framework was developed to diagnose cytomegalovirus status using the catalog of TCR beta chain sequences. Held by TCRdb, this immuneACCESS table contains in-frame sequences only and omits some clones. Under half of the omission traces to an unresolved V gene where checked; the cause of the rest is unknown. The DNA was the basis for D and trimming; V, J and clone size are from that table. For this sample the table gives 50,000 to 70,000 clones, of which 85% to 95% were detected only once. The ten largest clones capture roughly 6.3% of the sample. There are 14 amino acids in the CDR3, from cysteine to phenylalanine inclusive. Of all the DNA, just the CDR3 is kept, 42 bases in frame from base 1. V was cut back by 3 bases and J by 8 bases, leaving a gap of 13 bases between them. Taken from the germline V gene, the CDR1 and CDR2 loops are SGHAT and FQNNGV.

Details on this clone: Its binding antigen is unknown. No much larger clone is present one base from it, and per-base qualities are unavailable.

Rearrangement joined TRBV11-2 to TRBJ1-4; the D region possibly corresponds to TRBD1 (6 bases align). This clonotype was obtained from a woman under 30 in good health and CMV-seropositive. The sample comprised PBMCs. The sequenced DNA is TGTGCCAGCAGCTTTGCACAGGGTGGAGAAAAACTGTTTTTT. Its amino acids are CASSFAQGGEKLFF.